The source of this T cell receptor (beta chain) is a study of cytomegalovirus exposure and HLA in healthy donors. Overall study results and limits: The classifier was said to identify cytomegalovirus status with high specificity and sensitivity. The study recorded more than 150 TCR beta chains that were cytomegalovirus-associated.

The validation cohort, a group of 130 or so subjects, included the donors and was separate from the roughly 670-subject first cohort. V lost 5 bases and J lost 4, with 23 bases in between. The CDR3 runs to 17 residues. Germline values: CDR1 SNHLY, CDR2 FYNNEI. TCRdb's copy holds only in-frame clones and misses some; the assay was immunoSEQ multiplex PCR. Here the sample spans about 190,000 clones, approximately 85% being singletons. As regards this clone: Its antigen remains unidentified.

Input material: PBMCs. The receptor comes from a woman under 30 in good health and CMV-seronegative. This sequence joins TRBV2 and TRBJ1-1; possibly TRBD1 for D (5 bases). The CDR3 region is CASSYSNGSGYRTEAFF. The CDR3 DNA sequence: TGTGCCAGCAGTTACTCAAATGGTTCAGGGTACCGCACTGAAGCTTTCTTT.